The clone carrying this T cell receptor beta chain has ten or more counts. Its target is not known. MiXCR was run by TCRdb on the RT-PCR reads, yielding one entry per CDR3 protein. The table shows 400,000 to 650,000 distinct CDR3 sequences, with around 7.9% occurring only once. This sample stems from a study of response to subunit inactivated influenza vaccine. Between the trimmed V and J ends, which lost 5 bases and 5 bases, there was a span of 12 bases. The CDR3 is 14 residues long. Findings of the study overall: Authors suggested each seasonal influenza vaccination recruits few new T cells.

The receptor was isolated from a man aged 50 to 75 who received an inactivated influenza vaccine. V usage is TRBV12-3 or TRBV12-4 and J usage is TRBJ2-2; no firm D call. The sequenced sample was PBMCs from blood, obtained approximately 25 months after vaccination. Written as DNA, the CDR3 is TGTGCCAGCAGTCCAAGGGTCCTTACCGGGGAGCTGTTTTTT. It yields the protein CASSPRVLTGELFF.